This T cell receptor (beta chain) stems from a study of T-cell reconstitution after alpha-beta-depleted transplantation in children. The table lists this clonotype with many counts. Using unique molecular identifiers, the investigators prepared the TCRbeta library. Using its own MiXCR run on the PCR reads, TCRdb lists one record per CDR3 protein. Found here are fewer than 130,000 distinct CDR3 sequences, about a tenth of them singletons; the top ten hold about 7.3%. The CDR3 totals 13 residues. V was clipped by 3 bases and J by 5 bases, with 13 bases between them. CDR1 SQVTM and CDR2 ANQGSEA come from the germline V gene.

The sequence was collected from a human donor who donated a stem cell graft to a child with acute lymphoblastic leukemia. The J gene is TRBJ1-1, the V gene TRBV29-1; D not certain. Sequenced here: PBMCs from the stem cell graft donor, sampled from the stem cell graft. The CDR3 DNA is TGCAGCGTTGATTGGAAAAAGAATACTGAAGCTTTCTTT. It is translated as CSVDWKKNTEAFF.